A selection of T cell receptor beta chains follows, all from one sample in a study of T cell changes during pregnancy in multiple sclerosis. Repertoires were generated with immunoSEQ multiplex PCR, while TCRdb's copy carries only in-frame clones and drops some. This sample has approximately 40,000 clones, with around 92% found just once. Material: CD4+ T cells from peripheral blood mononuclear cells, obtained in the third trimester of pregnancy. These receptors came from a female donor with multiple sclerosis, enrolled in a pregnancy study. The conserved cysteine and the conserved F or W are not part of the CDR3 here.

J gene: TRBJ1-5; V gene: TRBV28; CDR3 protein: ASSDGVLKPQH
J gene: TRBJ2-7; V gene: TRBV7-2; CDR3 protein: ASSRLRTGGDEQY
J gene: TRBJ1-3; V gene: TRBV19; CDR3 protein: ASSIVGGQSSGNTIY
J gene: TRBJ1-2; V gene: TRBV18; CDR3 protein: ASSPGQFNSYGYT
J gene: TRBJ1-2; V gene: TRBV18; CDR3 protein: ASSPSQVVTGEDGYT
J gene: TRBJ2-1; V gene: TRBV30; CDR3 protein: AWSSGTVSYNEQF
J gene: TRBJ2-7; V gene: TRBV7-6; CDR3 protein: ASSSHPRGGRSYEQY
J gene: TRBJ1-1; V gene: TRBV29-1; CDR3 protein: SVLRGLNTEAF
J gene: TRBJ2-4; V gene: TRBV4-2; CDR3 protein: ASSQDNPLLTHSPQNIQY
J gene: TRBJ2-7; V gene: TRBV19; CDR3 protein: ASSMGGRAGTYEQY
J gene: TRBJ2-5; V gene: TRBV18; CDR3 protein: ASSPGGGETQY
J gene: TRBJ1-4; V gene: TRBV7-2; CDR3 protein: ASTKGGQHNEKLF
J gene: TRBJ2-7; V gene: TRBV27; CDR3 protein: ASSPPGLALYEQY
J gene: TRBJ2-3; V gene: TRBV9; CDR3 protein: ASSPQITDTQY
J gene: TRBJ2-7; V gene: TRBV11-2; CDR3 protein: ASTPKHEQY
J gene: TRBJ2-1; V gene: TRBV19; CDR3 protein: ASSSSFNSAYNEQF
J gene: TRBJ1-5; V gene: TRBV28; CDR3 protein: ASSDRGNQPQH
J gene: TRBJ2-3; V gene: TRBV7-9; CDR3 protein: ASSQPSGSADTQY
J gene: TRBJ2-1; V gene: TRBV7-2; CDR3 protein: ASSLGRLTFNEQF
J gene: TRBJ2-1; V gene: TRBV28; CDR3 protein: ASGVNSVTRFDEQF